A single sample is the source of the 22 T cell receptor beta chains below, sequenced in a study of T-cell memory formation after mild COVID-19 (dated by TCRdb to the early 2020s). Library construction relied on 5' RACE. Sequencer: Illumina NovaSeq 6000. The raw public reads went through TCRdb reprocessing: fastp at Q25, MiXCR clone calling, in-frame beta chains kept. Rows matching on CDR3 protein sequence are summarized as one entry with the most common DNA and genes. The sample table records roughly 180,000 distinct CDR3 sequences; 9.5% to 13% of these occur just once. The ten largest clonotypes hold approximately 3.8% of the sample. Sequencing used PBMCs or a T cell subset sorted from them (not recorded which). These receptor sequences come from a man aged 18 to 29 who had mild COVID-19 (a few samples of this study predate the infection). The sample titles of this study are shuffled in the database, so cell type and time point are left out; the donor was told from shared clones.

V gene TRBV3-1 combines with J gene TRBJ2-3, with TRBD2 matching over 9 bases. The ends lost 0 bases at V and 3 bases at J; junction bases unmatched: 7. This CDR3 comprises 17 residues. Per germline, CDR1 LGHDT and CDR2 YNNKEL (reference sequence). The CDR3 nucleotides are TGTGCCAGCAGCCAAGAACACGCGGGGGGGTCGACAGATACGCAGTATTTT. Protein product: CASSQEHAGGSTDTQYF.

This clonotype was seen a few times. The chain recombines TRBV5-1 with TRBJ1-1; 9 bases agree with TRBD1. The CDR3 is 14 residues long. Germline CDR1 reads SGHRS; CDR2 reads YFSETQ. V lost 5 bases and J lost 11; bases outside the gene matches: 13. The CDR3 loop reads CASSPTDRGFRAFF. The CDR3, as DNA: TGCGCCAGCAGTCCGACGGACAGGGGTTTTAGGGCTTTCTTT. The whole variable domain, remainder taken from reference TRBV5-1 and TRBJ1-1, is KAGVTQTPRYLIKTRGQQVTLSCSPISGHRSVSWYQQTPGQGLQFLFEYFSETQRNKGNFPGRFSGRQFSNSRSEMNVSTLELGDSALYLCASSPTDRGFRAFFGQGTRLTVV.

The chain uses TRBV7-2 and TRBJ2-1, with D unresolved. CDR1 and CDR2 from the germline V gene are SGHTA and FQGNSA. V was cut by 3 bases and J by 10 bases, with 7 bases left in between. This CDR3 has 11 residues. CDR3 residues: CASSFLYEQFF. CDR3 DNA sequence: TGTGCCAGCAGCTTTCTGTACGAGCAGTTCTTC. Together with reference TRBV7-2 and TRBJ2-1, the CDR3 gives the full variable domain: GAGVSQSPSNKVTEKGKDVELRCDPISGHTALYWYRQSLGQGLEFLIYFQGNSAPDKSGLPSDRFSAERTGGSVSTLTIQRTQQEDSAVYLCASSFLYEQFFGPGTRLTVL.

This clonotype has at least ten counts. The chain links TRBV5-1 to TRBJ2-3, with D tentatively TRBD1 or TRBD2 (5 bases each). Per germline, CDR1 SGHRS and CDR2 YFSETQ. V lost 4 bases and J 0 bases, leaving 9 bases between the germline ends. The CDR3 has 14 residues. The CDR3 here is CASSSRDSTDTQYF. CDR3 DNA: TGCGCCAGCAGCAGCCGGGACAGCACAGATACGCAGTATTTT.

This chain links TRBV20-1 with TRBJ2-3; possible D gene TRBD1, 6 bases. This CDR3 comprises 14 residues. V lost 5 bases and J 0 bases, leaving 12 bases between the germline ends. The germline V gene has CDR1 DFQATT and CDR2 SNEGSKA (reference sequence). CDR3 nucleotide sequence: TGCAGTGCTTGGACAGCCACTAGCACAGATACGCAGTATTTT. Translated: CSAWTATSTDTQYF.

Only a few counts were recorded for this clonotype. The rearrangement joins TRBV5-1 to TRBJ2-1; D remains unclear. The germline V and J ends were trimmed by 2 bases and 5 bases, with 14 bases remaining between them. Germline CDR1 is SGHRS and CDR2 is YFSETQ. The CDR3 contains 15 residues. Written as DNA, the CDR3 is TGCGCCAGCAGCTTATACGGTCCAGCTGACAATGAGCAGTTCTTC. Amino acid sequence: CASSLYGPADNEQFF.

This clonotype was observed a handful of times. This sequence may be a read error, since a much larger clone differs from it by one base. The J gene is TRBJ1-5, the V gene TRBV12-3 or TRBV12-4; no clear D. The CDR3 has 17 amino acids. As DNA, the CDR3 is TGTGACAGCAGTTTGAGATCGATCGTTGGCGGCAATCAGCCCCAGCATTTT. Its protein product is CDSSLRSIVGGNQPQHF.

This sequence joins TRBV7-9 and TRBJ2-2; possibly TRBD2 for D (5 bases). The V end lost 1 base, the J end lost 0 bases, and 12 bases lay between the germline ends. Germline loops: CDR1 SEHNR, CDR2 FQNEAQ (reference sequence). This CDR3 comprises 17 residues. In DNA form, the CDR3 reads TGTGCCAGCAGCTTAGTAGGGAGAGCGGCGAACACCGGGGAGCTGTTTTTT. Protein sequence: CASSLVGRAANTGELFF. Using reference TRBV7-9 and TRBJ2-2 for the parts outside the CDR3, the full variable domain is DTGVSQNPRHKITKRGQNVTFRCDPISEHNRLYWYRQTLGQGPEFLTYFQNEAQLEKSRLLSDRFSAERPKGSFSTLEIQRTEQGDSAMYLCASSLVGRAANTGELFFGEGSRLTVL.

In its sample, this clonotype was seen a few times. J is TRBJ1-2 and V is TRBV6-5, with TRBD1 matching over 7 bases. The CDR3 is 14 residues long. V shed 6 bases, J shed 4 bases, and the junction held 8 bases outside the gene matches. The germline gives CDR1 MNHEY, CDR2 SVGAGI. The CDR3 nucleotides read TGTGCCAGCAGACCAGGGGGACGGGGCTATGGCTACACCTTC. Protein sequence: CASRPGGRGYGYTF.

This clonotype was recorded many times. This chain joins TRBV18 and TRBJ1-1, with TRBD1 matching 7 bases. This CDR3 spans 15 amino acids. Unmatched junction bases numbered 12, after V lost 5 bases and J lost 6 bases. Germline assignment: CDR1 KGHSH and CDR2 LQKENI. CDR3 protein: CASSSTTGAGPEAFF. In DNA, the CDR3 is TGTGCCAGCTCATCAACTACAGGGGCAGGCCCTGAAGCTTTCTTT.

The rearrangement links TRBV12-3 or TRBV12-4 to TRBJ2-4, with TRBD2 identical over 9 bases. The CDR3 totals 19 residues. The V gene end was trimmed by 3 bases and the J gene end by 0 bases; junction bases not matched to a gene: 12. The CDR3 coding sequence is TGTGCCAGCAGTTTGTCCGGGCGCGGGGGGGCCCTAGCCAAAAACATTCAGTACTTC. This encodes CASSLSGRGGALAKNIQYF.

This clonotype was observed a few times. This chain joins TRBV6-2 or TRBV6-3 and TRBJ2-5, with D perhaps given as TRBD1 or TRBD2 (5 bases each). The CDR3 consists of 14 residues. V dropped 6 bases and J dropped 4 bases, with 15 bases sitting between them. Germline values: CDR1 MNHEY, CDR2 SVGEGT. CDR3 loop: CASSPYGTRETQYF. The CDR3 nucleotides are TGTGCCAGCAGCCCCTATGGGACCCGAGAGACCCAGTACTTC.

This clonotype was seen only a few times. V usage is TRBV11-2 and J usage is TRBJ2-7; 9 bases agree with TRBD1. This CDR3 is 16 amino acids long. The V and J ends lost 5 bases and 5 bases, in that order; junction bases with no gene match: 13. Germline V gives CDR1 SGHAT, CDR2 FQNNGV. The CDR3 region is CASSLISGTGSDEQYF. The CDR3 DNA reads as TGTGCCAGCAGCCTCATATCTGGGACAGGGAGCGACGAGCAGTACTTC.

CDR3 in DNA: TGCGCCAGCAGCTTGCGCGGGGACGAGGAAGGAGCTTTCTTT. Its translation: CASSLRGDEEGAFF. V is TRBV5-1 and J is TRBJ1-1; D is possibly TRBD1 (5 bases). This CDR3 region has 14 residues. With 1 base removed from V and 10 bases from J, the gap between germline ends came to 17 bases. Germline loops: CDR1 SGHRS, CDR2 YFSETQ.

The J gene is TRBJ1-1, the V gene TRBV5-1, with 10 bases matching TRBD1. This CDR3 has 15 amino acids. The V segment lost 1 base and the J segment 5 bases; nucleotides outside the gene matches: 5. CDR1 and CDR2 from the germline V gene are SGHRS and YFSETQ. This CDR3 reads CASSLLGQGTTEAFF. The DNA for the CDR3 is TGCGCCAGCAGCTTGTTGGGACAGGGGACGACTGAAGCTTTCTTT.

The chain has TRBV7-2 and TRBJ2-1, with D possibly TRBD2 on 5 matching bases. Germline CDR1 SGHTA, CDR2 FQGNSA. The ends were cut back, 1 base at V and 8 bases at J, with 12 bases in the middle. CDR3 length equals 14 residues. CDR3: CASSLGRAGDEQFF. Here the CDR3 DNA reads TGTGCCAGCAGCTTAGGGCGGGCTGGCGATGAGCAGTTCTTC.

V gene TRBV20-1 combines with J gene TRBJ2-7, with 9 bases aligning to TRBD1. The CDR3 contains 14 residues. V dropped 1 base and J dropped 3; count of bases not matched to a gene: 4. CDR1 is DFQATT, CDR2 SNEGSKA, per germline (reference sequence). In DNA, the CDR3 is TGCAGTGCTAGAGGACAGGGGGGTATCTACGAGCAGTACTTC. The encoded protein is CSARGQGGIYEQYF.

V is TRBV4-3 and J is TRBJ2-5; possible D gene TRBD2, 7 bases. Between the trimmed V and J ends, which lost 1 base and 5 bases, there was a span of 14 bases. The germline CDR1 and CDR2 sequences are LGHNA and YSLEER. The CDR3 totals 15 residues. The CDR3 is CASSQVGGGVETQYF. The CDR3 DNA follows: TGCGCCAGCAGCCAAGTTGGAGGGGGGGTTGAGACCCAGTACTTC.

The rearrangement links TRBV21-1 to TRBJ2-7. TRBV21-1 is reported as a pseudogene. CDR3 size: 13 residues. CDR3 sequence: CAPHLLNSYEQYV. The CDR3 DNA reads TGTGCCCCGCATCTCTTAAACTCCTACGAGCAGTACGTC.

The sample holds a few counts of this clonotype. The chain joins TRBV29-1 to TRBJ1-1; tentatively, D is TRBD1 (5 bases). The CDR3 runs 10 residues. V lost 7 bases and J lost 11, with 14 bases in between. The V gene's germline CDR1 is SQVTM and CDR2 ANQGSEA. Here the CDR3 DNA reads TGCAGCGGGGGAGAGGGGAACGCTTTCTTT. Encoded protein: CSGGEGNAFF.

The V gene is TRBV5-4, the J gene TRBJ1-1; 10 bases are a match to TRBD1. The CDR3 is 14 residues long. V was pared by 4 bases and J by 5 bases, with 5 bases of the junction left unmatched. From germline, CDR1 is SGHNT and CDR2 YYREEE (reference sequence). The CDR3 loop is CASSQGTGVTEAFF. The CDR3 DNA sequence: TGTGCCAGCAGCCAAGGGACAGGGGTTACTGAAGCTTTCTTT.

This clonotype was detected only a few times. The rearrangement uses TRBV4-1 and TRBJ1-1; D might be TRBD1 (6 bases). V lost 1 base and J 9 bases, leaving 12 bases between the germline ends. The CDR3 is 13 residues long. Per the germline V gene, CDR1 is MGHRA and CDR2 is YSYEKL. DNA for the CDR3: TGCGCCAGCAGCCAAGCTACGGGGGGCAAAGCTTTCTTT. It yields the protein CASSQATGGKAFF.